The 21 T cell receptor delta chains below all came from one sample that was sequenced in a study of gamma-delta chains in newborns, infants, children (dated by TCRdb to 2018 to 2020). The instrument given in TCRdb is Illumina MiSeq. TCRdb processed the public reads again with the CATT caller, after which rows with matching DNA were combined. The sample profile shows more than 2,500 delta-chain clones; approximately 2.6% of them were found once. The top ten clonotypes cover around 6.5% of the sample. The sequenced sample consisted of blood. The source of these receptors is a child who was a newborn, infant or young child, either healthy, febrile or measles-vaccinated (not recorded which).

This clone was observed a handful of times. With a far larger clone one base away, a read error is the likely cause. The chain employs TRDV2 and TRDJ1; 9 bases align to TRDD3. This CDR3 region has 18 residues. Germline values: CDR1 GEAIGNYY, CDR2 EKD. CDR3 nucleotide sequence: TGTGCCTTTGACAAATTAGGGGGGATACCGATTAACACCGATAAACTCATCTTT. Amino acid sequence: CAFDKLGGIPINTDKLIF.

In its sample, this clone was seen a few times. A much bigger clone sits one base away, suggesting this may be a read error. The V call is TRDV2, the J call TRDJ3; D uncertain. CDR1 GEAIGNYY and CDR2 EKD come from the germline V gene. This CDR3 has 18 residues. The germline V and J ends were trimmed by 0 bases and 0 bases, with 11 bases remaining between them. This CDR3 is CACDTARVSSWDTRQMFF. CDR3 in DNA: TGTGCCTGTGACACCGCCAGGGTTAGCTCCTGGGACACCCGACAGATGTTTTTC.

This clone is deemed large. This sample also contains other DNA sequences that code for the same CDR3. CDR3 region: CACDPVLGDTSYTDKLIF. The DNA of the CDR3 is TGTGCCTGTGATCCCGTACTGGGGGATACTTCGTACACCGATAAACTCATCTTT. V and J are TRDV2 and TRDJ1, with 12 bases matching TRDD3. V lost 4 bases, J lost 0 bases, and 11 bases stayed unmatched. This CDR3 is 18 amino acids long. The germline gives CDR1 GEAIGNYY, CDR2 EKD.

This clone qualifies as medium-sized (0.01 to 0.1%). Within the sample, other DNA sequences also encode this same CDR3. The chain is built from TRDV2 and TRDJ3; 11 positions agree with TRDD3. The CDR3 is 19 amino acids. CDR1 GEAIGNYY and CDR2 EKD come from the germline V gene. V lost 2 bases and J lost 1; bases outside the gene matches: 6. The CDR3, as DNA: TGTGCCTGTGACATCCTGGGGGATACTGCTTCCTGGGACACCCGACAGATGTTTTTC. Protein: CACDILGDTASWDTRQMFF.

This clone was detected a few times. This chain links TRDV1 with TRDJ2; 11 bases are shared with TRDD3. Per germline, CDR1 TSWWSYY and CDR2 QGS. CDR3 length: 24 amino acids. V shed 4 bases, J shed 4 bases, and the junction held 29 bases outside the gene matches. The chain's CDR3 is CALGARLTFFLLGGYAEKTAQLFF. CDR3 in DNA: TGTGCTCTTGGGGCCCGCCTGACCTTTTTCCTCCTTGGGGGATACGCTGAAAAGACAGCACAACTCTTCTTT.

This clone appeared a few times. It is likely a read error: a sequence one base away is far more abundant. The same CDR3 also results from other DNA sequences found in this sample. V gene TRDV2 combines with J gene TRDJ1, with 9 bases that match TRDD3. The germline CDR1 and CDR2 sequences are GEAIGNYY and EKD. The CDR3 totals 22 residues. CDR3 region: CACDTVVGARPGDTQGNQALIF. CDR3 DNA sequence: TGTGCCTGTGACACCGTGGTGGGGGCCAGACCAGGGGATACGCAGGGGAACCAGGCACTCATCTTC.

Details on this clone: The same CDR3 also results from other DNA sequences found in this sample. The CDR3 DNA follows: TGTGCCTGTGACACCTTAACATCCGGGGGGTTACCCGTGAGGTACACCGATAAACTCATCTTT. It specifies CACDTLTSGGLPVRYTDKLIF. The genes are TRDV2 and TRDJ1; possible D gene TRDD3, 5 bases. The CDR3 runs to 21 residues. CDR1 is GEAIGNYY, CDR2 EKD, per germline. The ends were cut back, 0 bases at V and 0 bases at J, with 28 bases in the middle.

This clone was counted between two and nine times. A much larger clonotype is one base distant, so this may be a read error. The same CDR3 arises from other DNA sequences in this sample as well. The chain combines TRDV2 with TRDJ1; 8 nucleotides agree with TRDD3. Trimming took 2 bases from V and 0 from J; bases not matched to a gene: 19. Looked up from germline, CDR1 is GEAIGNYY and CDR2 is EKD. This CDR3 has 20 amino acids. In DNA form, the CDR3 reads TGTGCCTGTGACATCCTTCGACATCCTACTGGGGGTATAAACACCGATAAACTCATCTTT. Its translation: CACDILRHPTGGINTDKLIF.

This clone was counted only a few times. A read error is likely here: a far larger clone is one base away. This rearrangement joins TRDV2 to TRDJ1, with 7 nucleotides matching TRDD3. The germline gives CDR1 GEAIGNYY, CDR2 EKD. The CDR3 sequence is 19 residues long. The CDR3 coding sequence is TGTGCCTGTGGCACCGTACCTCATGGGGGACCGGCCAACACCGATAAACTCATCTTT. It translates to CACGTVPHGGPANTDKLIF.

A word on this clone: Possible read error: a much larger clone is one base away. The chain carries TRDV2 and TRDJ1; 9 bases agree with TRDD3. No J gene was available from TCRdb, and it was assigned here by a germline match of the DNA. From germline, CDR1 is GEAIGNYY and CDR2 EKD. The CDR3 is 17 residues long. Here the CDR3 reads CACDTVGGYPHTEKLIF. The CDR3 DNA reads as TGTGCCTGTGACACCGTGGGGGGATACCCTCACACCGAAAAACTCATCTTT.

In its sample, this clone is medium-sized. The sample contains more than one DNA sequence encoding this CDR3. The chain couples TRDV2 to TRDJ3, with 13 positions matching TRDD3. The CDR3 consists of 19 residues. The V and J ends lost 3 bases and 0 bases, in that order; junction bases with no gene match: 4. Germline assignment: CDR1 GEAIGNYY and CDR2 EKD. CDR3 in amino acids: CACDVLGDTSSWDTRQMFF. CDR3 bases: TGTGCCTGTGACGTACTGGGGGATACGAGCTCCTGGGACACCCGACAGATGTTTTTC.

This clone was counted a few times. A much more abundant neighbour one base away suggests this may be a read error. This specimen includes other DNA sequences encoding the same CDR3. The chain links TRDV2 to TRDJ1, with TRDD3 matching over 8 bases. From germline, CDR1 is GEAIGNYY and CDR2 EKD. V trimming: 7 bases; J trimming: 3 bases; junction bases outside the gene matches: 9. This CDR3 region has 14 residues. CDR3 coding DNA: TGTGCCTGCGACTCGATACTGGGGGCCGATAAACTCATCTTT. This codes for CACDSILGADKLIF.

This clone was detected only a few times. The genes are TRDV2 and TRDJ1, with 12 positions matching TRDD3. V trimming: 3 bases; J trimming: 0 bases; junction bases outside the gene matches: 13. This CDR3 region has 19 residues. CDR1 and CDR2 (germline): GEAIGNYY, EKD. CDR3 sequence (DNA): TGTGCCTGTGACCCCCTTACTGGGGGATACACCGACTACACCGATAAACTCATCTTT. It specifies CACDPLTGGYTDYTDKLIF.

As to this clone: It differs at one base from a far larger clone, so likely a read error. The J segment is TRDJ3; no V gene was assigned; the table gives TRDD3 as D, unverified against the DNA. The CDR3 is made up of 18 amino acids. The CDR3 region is CACDTTGASSWGTRQMFF. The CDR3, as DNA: TGTGCCTGTGACACCACTGGGGCGAGCTCCTGGGGCACCCGACAGATGTTTTTC.

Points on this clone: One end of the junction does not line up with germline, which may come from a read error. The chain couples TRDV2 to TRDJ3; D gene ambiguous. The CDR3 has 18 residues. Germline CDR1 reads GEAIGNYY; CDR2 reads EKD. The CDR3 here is CACGTVATGSWDTRQMFF. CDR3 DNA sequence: TGTGCCTGTGGCACCGTCGCTACCGGGTCCTGGGACACCCGACAGATGTTTTTC.

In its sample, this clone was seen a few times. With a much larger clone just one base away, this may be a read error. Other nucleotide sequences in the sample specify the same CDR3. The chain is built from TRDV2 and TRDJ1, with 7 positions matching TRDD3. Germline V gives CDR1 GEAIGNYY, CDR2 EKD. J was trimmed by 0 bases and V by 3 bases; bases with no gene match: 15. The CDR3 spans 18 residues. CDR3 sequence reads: CACDALGANGRNTDKLIF. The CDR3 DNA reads TGTGCCTGTGACGCCCTGGGGGCCAACGGTCGAAACACCGATAAACTCATCTTT.

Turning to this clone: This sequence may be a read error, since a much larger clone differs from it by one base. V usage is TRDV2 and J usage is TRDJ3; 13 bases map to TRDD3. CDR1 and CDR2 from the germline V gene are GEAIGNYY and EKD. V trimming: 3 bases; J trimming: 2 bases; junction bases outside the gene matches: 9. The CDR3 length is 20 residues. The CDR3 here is CACDRVLGDTSPWDTRQMFF. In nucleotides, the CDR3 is TGTGCCTGTGACCGAGTACTGGGGGATACGAGCCCCTGGGACACCCGACAGATGTTTTTC.

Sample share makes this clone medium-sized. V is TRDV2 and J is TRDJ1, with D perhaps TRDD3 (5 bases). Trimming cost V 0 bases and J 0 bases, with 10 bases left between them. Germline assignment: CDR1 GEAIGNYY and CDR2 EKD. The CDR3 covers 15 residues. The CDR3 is CACDTLGPNTDKLIF. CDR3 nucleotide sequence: TGTGCCTGTGACACCCTGGGTCCCAACACCGATAAACTCATCTTT.

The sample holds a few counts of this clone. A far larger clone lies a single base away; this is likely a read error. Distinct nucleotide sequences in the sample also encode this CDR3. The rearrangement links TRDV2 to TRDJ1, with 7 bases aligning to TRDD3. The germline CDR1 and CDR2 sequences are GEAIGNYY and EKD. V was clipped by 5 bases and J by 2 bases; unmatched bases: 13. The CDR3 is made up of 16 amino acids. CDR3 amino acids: CACGLLGATPTDKLIF. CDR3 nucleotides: TGTGCCTGTGGCTTGCTGGGGGCCACCCCGACCGATAAACTCATCTTT.

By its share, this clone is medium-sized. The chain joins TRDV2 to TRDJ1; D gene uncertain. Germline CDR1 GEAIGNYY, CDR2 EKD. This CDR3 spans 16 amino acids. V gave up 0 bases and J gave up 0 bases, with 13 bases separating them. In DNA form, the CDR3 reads TGTGCCTGTGACACCGTCGTTAAAGGGGACACCGATAAACTCATCTTT. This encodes CACDTVVKGDTDKLIF.

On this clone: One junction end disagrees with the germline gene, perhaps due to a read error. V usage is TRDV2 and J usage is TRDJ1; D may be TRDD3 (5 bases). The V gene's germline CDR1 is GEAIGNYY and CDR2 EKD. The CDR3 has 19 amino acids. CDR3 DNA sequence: TGTGCCCGTGACACCGCAGAAAGGAGGGGGTTATGCGCCACCGATAAACTCATCTTT. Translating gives CARDTAERRGLCATDKLIF.